This paragraph reports one T cell receptor beta chain. Authors' methods: Estimation of nucleated cell counts was performed using reference gene primer amplification. Sequenced by immunoSEQ multiplex PCR; TCRdb stores in-frame clones only, minus some. For V, J and clone size, that table is used; D and trimming come from the DNA. The sample holds some 87,000 clones; roughly 90% are singletons and the top ten take 4% to 4.5%. The data were taken from a study of blood T cell repertoires in COVID-19. About the research overall: Samples came from the United States, Italy and Spain, spanning acute and convalescent COVID-19. T cells, B-cell-depleted T cells, or PBMCs supplied cDNA or gDNA.

Seattle enrolled patients during active infection and tracked them longitudinally. Sequencing used peripheral blood. This TCR was recovered from a human donor with COVID-19, enrolled during active disease. The donor label of this sample is uncertain.

CDR3 sequence reads: CASSPGTPGPQETQYF. Written as DNA, the CDR3 is TGCGCCAGCAGCCCCGGGACTCCGGGCCCCCAAGAGACCCAGTACTTC. This sequence joins TRBV5-1 and TRBJ2-5; D possibly corresponds to TRBD2 (6 bases). V was trimmed by 4 bases and J by 1 base, leaving 17 bases between them. This CDR3 contains 16 residues. In germline, CDR1 is SGHRS, CDR2 YFSETQ. The full variable domain, its missing parts supplied by reference TRBV5-1 and TRBJ2-5, is KAGVTQTPRYLIKTRGQQVTLSCSPISGHRSVSWYQQTPGQGLQFLFEYFSETQRNKGNFPGRFSGRQFSNSRSEMNVSTLELGDSALYLCASSPGTPGPQETQYFGPGTRLLVL.